This TCR beta chain was recorded in a study of shared clonotypes between healthy human individuals. Execution of the assay was at deep level. Generated by immunoSEQ multiplex PCR, the TCRdb table keeps only in-frame clones and is missing some. Among roughly 400,000 clones listed, 95% to 97% were seen once. V lost 0 bases, J lost 2 bases, and 9 bases lay in between. The CDR3 has 15 amino acids. Germline CDR1 reads LNHNV; CDR2 reads YYDKDF (reference sequence). The origin of this receptor is a man younger than 45 in good health. This chain uses TRBV15 with TRBJ2-3; tentative D call: TRBD1 (5 bases). The sequenced sample consisted of memory CD8+ T cells sorted from blood. Subset meaning: CD45RO+ cells pooled with CCR7-negative TemRA cells. In DNA, the CDR3 is TGTGCCACCAGCAGAGAGACAGCCATCACAGATACGCAGTATTTT. Encoded protein: CATSRETAITDTQYF. Full variable domain (outside the CDR3, taken from reference TRBV15 and TRBJ2-3): DAMVIQNPRYQVTQFGKPVTLSCSQTLNHNVMYWYQQKSSQAPKLLFHYYDKDFNNEADTPDNFQSRRPNTSFCFLDIRSPGLGDTAMYLCATSRETAITDTQYFGPGTRLTVL.